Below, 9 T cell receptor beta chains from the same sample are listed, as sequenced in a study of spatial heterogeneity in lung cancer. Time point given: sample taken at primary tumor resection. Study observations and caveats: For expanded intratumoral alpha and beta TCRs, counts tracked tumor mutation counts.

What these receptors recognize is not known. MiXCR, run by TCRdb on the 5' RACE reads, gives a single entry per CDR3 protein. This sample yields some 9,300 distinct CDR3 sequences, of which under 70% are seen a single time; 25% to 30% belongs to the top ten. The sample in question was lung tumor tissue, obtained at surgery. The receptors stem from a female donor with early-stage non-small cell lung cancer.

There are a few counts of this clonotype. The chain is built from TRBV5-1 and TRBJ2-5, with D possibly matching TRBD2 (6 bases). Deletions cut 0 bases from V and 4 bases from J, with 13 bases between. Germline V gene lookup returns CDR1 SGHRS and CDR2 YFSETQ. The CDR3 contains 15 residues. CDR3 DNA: TGCGCCAGCAGCTTGGAAGCGGGCGCGGGAGAGACCCAGTACTTC. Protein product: CASSLEAGAGETQYF.

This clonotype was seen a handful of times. In DNA, the CDR3 is TGTGCCAGCAGCGTAGGGTCGACAGGGAGAGAGACCCAGTACTTC. Its protein product is CASSVGSTGRETQYF. This chain uses TRBV9 with TRBJ2-5; TRBD1 aligns across 7 bases. This CDR3 has 15 residues. Germline V gene data show CDR1 as SGDLS and CDR2 as YYNGEE. J gave up 4 bases and V 0 bases, and 6 bases lay outside the gene matches.

CDR3 loop: CASTRGGLGSGANVLTF. The CDR3 nucleotides read TGTGCCAGCACCAGGGGGGGCTTGGGTTCTGGGGCCAACGTCCTGACTTTC. The genes are TRBV6-5 and TRBJ2-6; D assignment may be TRBD1 or TRBD2 (7 bases each). V gave up 7 bases and J gave up 1 base, with 17 bases separating them. The CDR3 is 17 residues long. CDR1 and CDR2 (germline): MNHEY, SVGAGI.

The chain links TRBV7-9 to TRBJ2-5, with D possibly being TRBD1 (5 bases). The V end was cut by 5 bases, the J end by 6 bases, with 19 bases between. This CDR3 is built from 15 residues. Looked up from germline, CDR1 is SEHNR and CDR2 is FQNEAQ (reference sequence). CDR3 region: CASSPTGRSQQTQYF. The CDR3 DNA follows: TGTGCCAGCAGCCCTACAGGCCGGTCACAACAGACCCAGTACTTC.

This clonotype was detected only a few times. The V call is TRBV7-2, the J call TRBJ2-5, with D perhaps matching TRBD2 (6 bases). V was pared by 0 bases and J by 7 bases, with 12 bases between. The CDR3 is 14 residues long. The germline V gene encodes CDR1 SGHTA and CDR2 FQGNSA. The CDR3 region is CASSLALGGRTQYF. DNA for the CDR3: TGTGCCAGCAGCTTAGCTCTGGGGGGTCGGACCCAGTACTTC.

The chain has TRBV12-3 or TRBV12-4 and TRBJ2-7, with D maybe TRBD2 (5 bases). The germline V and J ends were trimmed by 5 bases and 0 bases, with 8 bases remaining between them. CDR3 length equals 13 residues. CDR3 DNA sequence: TGTGCCAGCAGTCTCGGACTCTCCTACGAGCAGTACTTC. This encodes CASSLGLSYEQYF.

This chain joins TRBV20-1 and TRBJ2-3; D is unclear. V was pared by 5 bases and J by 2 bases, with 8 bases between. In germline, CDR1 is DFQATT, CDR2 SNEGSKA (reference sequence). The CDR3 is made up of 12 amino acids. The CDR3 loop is CSAFAPTDTQYF. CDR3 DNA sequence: TGCAGTGCTTTTGCCCCCACAGATACGCAGTATTTT.

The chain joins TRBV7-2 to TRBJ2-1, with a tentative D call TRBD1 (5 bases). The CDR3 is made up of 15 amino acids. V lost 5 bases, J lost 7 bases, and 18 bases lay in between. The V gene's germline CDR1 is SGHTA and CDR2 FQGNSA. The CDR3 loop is CASSTRQSVGNEQFF. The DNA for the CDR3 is TGTGCCAGCAGCACCCGACAGTCGGTGGGGAATGAGCAGTTCTTC.

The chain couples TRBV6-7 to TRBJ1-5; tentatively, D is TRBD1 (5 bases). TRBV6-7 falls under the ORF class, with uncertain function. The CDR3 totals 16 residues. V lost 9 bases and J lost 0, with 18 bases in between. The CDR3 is CASPGVGHNSNQPQHF. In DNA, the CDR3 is TGTGCCAGTCCAGGTGTGGGGCATAATAGCAATCAGCCCCAGCATTTT.